The rows below give T cell receptor beta chains drawn from one sample of a study of cytomegalovirus exposure and HLA in healthy donors. Measured with immunoSEQ multiplex PCR; TCRdb has only the in-frame clones, and not every one. The data contain some 150,000 clones, approximately 79% of them singletons. Sequenced material: PBMCs. All receptors come from a male donor in good health and CMV-seronegative. Each CDR3 is given with its conserved first and last residue. D genes are given only for firm matches. A clone size is listed for some rows: how often the clone was seen (once, few, many), or a class if it is expanded.

J,size,V,D,CDR3,DNA
TRBJ2-1,-,TRBV5-1,TRBD1,CASSVTGTNEQFF,TGCGCCAGCAGCGTGACAGGGACCAATGAGCAGTTCTTC
TRBJ2-7,few,TRBV5-5,TRBD2,CASRLRLSGGYEQYF,TGTGCCAGCAGATTAAGGCTTTCGGGAGGGTACGAGCAGTACTTC
TRBJ1-6,-,TRBV15,-,CATSTGQGNNSPLHF,TGTGCCACCAGCACAGGTCAGGGCAATAATTCACCCCTCCACTTT
TRBJ1-2,once,TRBV7-8,TRBD1,CASSLRGRNYGYTF,TGTGCCAGCAGCTTAAGGGGGCGTAACTATGGCTACACCTTC
TRBJ1-5,few,TRBV10-3,TRBD1,CAIPDRAGQPQHF,TGTGCCATCCCGGACAGGGCAGGGCAGCCCCAGCATTTT
TRBJ2-5,-,TRBV7-2,TRBD2,CASSLDSGETQYF,TGTGCCAGCAGCTTAGATAGCGGGGAGACCCAGTACTTC
TRBJ2-7,-,TRBV5-6,TRBD1,CASSWTGRNEQYF,TGTGCCAGCAGCTGGACAGGGCGAAACGAGCAGTACTTC
TRBJ1-6,few,TRBV4-3,-,CASSQDHRVDSPLHF,TGCGCCAGCAGCCAAGATCACAGGGTAGACTCACCCCTCCACTTT
TRBJ2-2,-,TRBV19,TRBD1,CASSIGTANTGELFF,TGTGCCAGTAGTATCGGGACAGCGAACACCGGGGAGCTGTTTTTT
TRBJ2-5,few,TRBV11-2,-,CASSSHRAQETQYF,TGTGCCAGCAGCTCGCACAGGGCCCAAGAGACCCAGTACTTC
TRBJ1-1,-,TRBV7-9,-,CASSRGLGSGTEAFF,TGTGCCAGCAGCCGTGGCCTAGGGAGTGGAACTGAAGCTTTCTTT
TRBJ2-7,-,TRBV10-3,-,CAISDAILSSYEQYF,TGTGCCATCAGTGATGCAATCCTTAGCTCCTACGAGCAGTACTTC
TRBJ2-4,-,TRBV9,-,CASSGGQIAKNIQYF,TGTGCCAGCAGCGGGGGACAAATAGCCAAAAACATTCAGTACTTC
TRBJ1-4,-,TRBV10-1,-,CASSESQGPYEKLFF,TGCGCCAGCAGTGAGTCCCAGGGCCCATATGAAAAACTGTTTTTT
TRBJ2-3,-,TRBV7-6,-,CASSGRGPDTQYF,TGTGCCAGCAGCGGCAGGGGCCCAGATACGCAGTATTTT
TRBJ1-2,-,TRBV7-2,TRBD1,CASSPTPGQAMYGYTF,TGTGCCAGCAGCCCTACTCCCGGACAGGCGATGTATGGCTACACCTTC
TRBJ2-7,-,TRBV5-4,TRBD2,CASSYKGGAEQYF,TGTGCCAGCAGCTACAAGGGAGGGGCCGAGCAGTACTTC
TRBJ2-7,-,TRBV11-2,-,CASSPGSGSYEQYF,TGTGCCAGCAGCCCCGGTTCAGGCTCCTACGAGCAGTACTTC
TRBJ1-1,-,TRBV5-1,TRBD1,CASSERGQNTEAFF,TGCGCCAGCAGCGAAAGGGGGCAGAACACTGAAGCTTTCTTT
TRBJ1-1,few,TRBV5-6,-,CASNPRVDTEAFF,TGTGCCAGCAATCCGAGGGTGGACACTGAAGCTTTCTTT
TRBJ2-1,-,TRBV30,-,CAWSVRDGTRYNEQFF,TGTGCCTGGAGTGTACGGGACGGGACAAGATACAATGAGCAGTTCTTC
TRBJ2-2,-,TRBV5-1,-,CASSPGTKNTGELFF,TGCGCCAGCAGCCCCGGGACAAAGAACACCGGGGAGCTGTTTTTT
TRBJ2-7,-,TRBV16,-,CARRGCHEQYF,TGTGCCAGACGGGGGTGCCACGAGCAGTACTTC
TRBJ1-6,-,TRBV27,-,CASSQVTRANWSPLHF,TGTGCCAGCAGTCAAGTCACCAGGGCCAACTGGTCACCCCTCCACTTT
TRBJ2-5,-,TRBV7-6,-,CASSSEALPYETQYF,TGTGCCAGCAGCTCAGAGGCCCTCCCGTATGAGACCCAGTACTTC
TRBJ1-4,few,TRBV7-9,-,CASSLSQGRNEKLFF,TGTGCCAGCAGCTTAAGTCAGGGTAGAAATGAAAAACTGTTTTTT
TRBJ2-3,-,TRBV5-4,TRBD1,CASSLAGTGATDTQYF,TGTGCCAGCAGCTTGGCGGGGACAGGGGCGACAGATACGCAGTATTTT